The sequence of this T cell receptor (beta chain) was determined in a study of breast tumors, draining lymph nodes, adjacent tissues. Deletions cut 5 bases from V and 3 bases from J, with 13 bases between. CDR3 length equals 14 residues. Germline CDR1 and CDR2: SGHKS and YYEKEE (reference sequence). Axillary draining lymph nodes of breast cancer patients supplied the node samples. On this clonotype itself: Its matching antigen is unknown.

General study results and limits: The lymph node origin of tumor T cells was framed as consistent with a hypothesis, not demonstrated.

TCRdb processed the multiplex PCR reads anew with MiXCR; each CDR3 protein has one entry. The repertoire includes 180,000 or so distinct CDR3 sequences, 33% of them detected once, and about 3.8% sits in the top ten. The chain recombines TRBV5-5 with TRBJ2-3; D uncertain. The source is a female donor with breast cancer. Some clones in this sample may be carry-over from other donors' samples. The specimen sequenced was axillary lymph node tissue. This CDR3 is CASRGRARTDTQYF. CDR3 nucleotide sequence: TGTGCCAGCAGGGGAAGGGCGAGAACAGATACGCAGTATTTT.